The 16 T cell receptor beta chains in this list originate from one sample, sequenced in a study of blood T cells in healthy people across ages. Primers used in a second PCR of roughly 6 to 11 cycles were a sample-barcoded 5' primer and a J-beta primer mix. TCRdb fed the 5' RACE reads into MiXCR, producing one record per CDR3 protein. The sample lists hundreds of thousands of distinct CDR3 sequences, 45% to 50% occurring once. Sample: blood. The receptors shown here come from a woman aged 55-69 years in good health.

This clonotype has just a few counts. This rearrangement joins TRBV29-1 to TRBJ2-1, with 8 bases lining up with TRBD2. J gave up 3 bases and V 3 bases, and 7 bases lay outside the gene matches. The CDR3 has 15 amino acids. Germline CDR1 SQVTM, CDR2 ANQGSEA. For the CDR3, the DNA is TGCAGCGTTGAGGGGCGGGAGGACGTCTACAATGAGCAGTTCTTC. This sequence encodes CSVEGREDVYNEQFF.

The CDR3 spells CASRPTSGSSTDTQYF. The DNA for the CDR3 is TGTGCCAGCAGGCCCACTAGCGGGAGCTCCACAGATACGCAGTATTTT. The V gene is TRBV2, the J gene TRBJ2-3, with 11 bases fitting TRBD2. Germline trimming cut 6 bases from V and 2 bases from J; bases unmatched to any gene: 7. This CDR3 spans 16 amino acids. CDR1 is SNHLY and CDR2 is FYNNEI in the germline V gene.

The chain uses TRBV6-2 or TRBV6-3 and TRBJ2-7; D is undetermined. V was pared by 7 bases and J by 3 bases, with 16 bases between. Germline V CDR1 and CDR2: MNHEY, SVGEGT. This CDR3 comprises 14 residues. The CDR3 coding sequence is TGTGCCAGCACCGACCTCTTCGGGCTCTACGAGCAGTACTTC. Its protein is CASTDLFGLYEQYF.

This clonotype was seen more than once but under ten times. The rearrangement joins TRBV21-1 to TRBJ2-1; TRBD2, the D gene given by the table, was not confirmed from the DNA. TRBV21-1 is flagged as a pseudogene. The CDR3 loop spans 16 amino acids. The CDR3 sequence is CASSKGGGLAENEQFF. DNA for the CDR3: TGTGCCAGCAGCAAGGGGGGGGGACTAGCGGAAAATGAGCAGTTCTTC.

The CDR3 DNA follows: TGCAGTGCAACCCCGGCCAGGGCAGGCGAAAGCTCCTACGAGCAGTACTTC. Its protein product is CSATPARAGESSYEQYF. This chain links TRBV20-1 with TRBJ2-7; a possible D gene is TRBD1 (5 bases). Trimming pared 6 bases from V and 0 bases from J, leaving 24 bases between. This CDR3 is built from 17 residues. Germline CDR1 is DFQATT and CDR2 is SNEGSKA (reference sequence).

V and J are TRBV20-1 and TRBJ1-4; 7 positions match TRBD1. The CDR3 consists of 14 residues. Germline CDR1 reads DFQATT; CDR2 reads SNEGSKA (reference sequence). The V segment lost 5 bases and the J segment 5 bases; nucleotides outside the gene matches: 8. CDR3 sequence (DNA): TGCAGTGCTCTCTCGGGACAGAAAAATGAAAAACTGTTTTTT. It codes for CSALSGQKNEKLFF.

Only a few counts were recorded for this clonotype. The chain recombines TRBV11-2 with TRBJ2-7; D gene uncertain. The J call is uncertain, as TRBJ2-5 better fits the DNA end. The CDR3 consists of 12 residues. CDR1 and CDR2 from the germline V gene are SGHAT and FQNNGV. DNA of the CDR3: TGTGCCAGCAGCACCCTTTGGGAGACCCAGTACTTC. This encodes CASSTLWETQYF.

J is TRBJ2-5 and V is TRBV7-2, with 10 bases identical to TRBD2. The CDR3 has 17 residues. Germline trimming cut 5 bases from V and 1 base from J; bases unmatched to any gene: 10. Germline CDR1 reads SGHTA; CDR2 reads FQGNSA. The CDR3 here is CASSRHPTSGTQETQYF. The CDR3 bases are TGTGCCAGCAGCCGACACCCCACTAGCGGGACCCAAGAGACCCAGTACTTC. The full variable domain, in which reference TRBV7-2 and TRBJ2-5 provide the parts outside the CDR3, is GAGVSQSPSNKVTEKGKDVELRCDPISGHTALYWYRQSLGQGLEFLIYFQGNSAPDKSGLPSDRFSAERTGGSVSTLTIQRTQQEDSAVYLCASSRHPTSGTQETQYFGPGTRLLVL.

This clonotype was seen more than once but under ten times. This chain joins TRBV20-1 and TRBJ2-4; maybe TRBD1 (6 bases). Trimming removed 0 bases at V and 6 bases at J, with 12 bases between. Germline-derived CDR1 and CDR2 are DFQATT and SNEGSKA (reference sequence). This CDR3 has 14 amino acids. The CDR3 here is CSARDLTGGNIQYF. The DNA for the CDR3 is TGCAGTGCTAGAGACCTGACAGGCGGAAACATTCAGTACTTC.

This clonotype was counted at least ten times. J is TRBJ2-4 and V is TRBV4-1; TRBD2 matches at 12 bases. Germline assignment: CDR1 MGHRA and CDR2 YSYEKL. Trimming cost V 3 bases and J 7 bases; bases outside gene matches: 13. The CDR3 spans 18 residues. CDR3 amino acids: CASSQGSASGRARNIQYF. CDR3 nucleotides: TGCGCCAGCAGCCAGGGATCGGCTAGCGGGAGGGCCAGGAACATTCAGTACTTC.

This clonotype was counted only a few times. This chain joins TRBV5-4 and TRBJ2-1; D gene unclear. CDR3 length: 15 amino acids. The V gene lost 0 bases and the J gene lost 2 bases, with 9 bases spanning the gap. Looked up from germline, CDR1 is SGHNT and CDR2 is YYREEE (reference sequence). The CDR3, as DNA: TGTGCCAGCAGCTTGGGGCAGGTCACCTACAATGAGCAGTTCTTC. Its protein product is CASSLGQVTYNEQFF.

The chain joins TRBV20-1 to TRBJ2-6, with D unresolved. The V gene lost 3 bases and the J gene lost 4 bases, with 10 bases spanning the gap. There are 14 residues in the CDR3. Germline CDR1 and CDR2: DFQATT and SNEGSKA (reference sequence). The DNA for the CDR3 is TGCAGTGCTAGTATTGTAACCGGGGCCAACGTCCTGACTTTC. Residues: CSASIVTGANVLTF.

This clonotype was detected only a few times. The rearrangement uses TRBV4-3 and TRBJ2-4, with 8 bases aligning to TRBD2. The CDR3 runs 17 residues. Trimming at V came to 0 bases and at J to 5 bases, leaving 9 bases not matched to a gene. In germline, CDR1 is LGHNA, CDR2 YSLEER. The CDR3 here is CASSQDRASGPENIQYF. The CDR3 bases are TGCGCCAGCAGCCAAGATCGGGCTAGCGGGCCGGAAAACATTCAGTACTTC.

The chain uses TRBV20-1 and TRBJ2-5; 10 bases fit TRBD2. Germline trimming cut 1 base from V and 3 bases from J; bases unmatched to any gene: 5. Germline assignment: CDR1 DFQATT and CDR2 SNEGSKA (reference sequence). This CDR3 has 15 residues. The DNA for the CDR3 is TGCAGTGCTAGAGGAAAAGCGGGGGGGAAAGAGACCCAGTACTTC. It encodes CSARGKAGGKETQYF.

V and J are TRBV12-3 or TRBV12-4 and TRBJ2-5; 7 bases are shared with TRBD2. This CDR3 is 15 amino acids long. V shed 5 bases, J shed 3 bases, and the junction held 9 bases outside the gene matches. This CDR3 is CASSQMAGREETQYF. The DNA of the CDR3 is TGTGCCAGCAGTCAAATGGCTGGGAGGGAAGAGACCCAGTACTTC.

CDR3 amino acids: CASSLRLATDTQYF. The CDR3 DNA reads as TGTGCCAGCTCCCTACGACTAGCGACAGATACGCAGTATTTT. The chain carries TRBV18 and TRBJ2-3, with 8 bases fitting TRBD2. V was clipped by 6 bases and J by 3 bases; unmatched bases: 5. The CDR3 is made up of 14 amino acids. Germline loops: CDR1 KGHSH, CDR2 LQKENI.